What follows are 24 T cell receptor beta chains derived from one specimen sequenced in a study of blood T cell repertoires in COVID-19. Generated by immunoSEQ multiplex PCR, the TCRdb table keeps only in-frame clones and is missing some. This table holds 70,000 to 75,000 clones, about four fifths found once. The sequencing sample was made of peripheral blood. All receptors come from a woman between 70 and 85 years old with acute or convalescent COVID-19.

This chain links TRBV28 with TRBJ2-4, with 7 bases that match TRBD2. CDR1 MDHEN and CDR2 SYDVKM come from the germline V gene. This CDR3 spans 15 amino acids. Trimming took 4 bases from V and 3 from J; bases not matched to a gene: 6. The CDR3 region is CASSSGGSGKNIQYF. As DNA, the CDR3 is TGTGCCAGCAGTTCGGGAGGATCGGGCAAAAACATTCAGTACTTC.

The chain has TRBV4-1 and TRBJ1-2; TRBD1 is a possible D gene (5 bases). Trimming took off 3 bases at V and 2 bases at J, with 22 bases between the two ends. In germline, CDR1 is MGHRA, CDR2 YSYEKL. The CDR3 sequence is 18 residues long. The CDR3 spells CASSQRYSEAGINYGYTF. DNA of the CDR3: TGCGCCAGCAGCCAGAGATATAGTGAGGCAGGGATAAACTATGGCTACACCTTC.

The gene calls are TRBV4-2 and TRBJ1-6; D call uncertain. Trimming pared 3 bases from V and 7 bases from J, leaving 13 bases between. This CDR3 has 15 amino acids. Germline V gene lookup returns CDR1 LGHNA and CDR2 YNFKEQ. CDR3 nucleotides: TGTGCCAGCAGCCACGACACAGAACAGAATTCACCCCTCCACTTT. It codes for CASSHDTEQNSPLHF.

The chain carries TRBV18 and TRBJ1-5; 10 bases agree with TRBD1. This CDR3 contains 16 residues. The junction had 6 bases not matched to a gene; V was cut back by 0 bases and J by 7 bases. The germline V gene encodes CDR1 KGHSH and CDR2 LQKENI. The CDR3 DNA sequence: TGTGCCAGCTCACCACCGGGACAGGGGACGTACCAGCCCCAGCATTTT. Translation gives CASSPPGQGTYQPQHF.

This chain links TRBV19 with TRBJ2-6, with D tentatively TRBD1 (6 bases). The length of the CDR3 is 15 residues. Trimming cost V 8 bases and J 0 bases, with 11 bases left between them. CDR1 LNHDA and CDR2 SQIVND come from the germline V gene (reference sequence). The CDR3: CASGGQTSGANVLTF. The DNA for the CDR3 is TGTGCCAGTGGCGGACAGACCTCTGGGGCCAACGTCCTGACTTTC.

This clone is a singleton in its sample. This chain connects TRBV6-1 to TRBJ1-5, with 10 bases matching TRBD1. CDR3 size: 23 residues. Germline V lookup: CDR1 MNHNS, CDR2 SASEGT. The V and J ends lost 1 base and 3 bases, in that order; junction bases with no gene match: 24. CDR3 sequence: CASSEEVSGGQGVFVHYNQPQHF. The CDR3 DNA reads as TGTGCCAGCAGTGAAGAAGTATCTGGCGGACAGGGGGTGTTCGTCCATTACAATCAGCCCCAGCATTTT.

This clone was seen just once. This rearrangement joins TRBV19 to TRBJ2-4; a possible D gene is TRBD1 (6 bases). The CDR3 spans 16 residues. Germline assignment: CDR1 LNHDA and CDR2 SQIVND (reference sequence). The V end lost 4 bases, the J end lost 1 base, and 14 bases lay between the germline ends. Here the CDR3 DNA reads TGTGCCAGTAGTAAATACAGGGACGTGGCCAAAAACATTCAGTACTTC. Its translation: CASSKYRDVAKNIQYF.

The V gene is TRBV7-3, the J gene TRBJ2-5; 8 positions agree with TRBD2. With 0 bases clipped from V and 5 bases from J, the junction kept 8 bases outside the gene matches. The CDR3 contains 16 residues. Germline V CDR1 and CDR2: SGHTA, FQGTGA. The CDR3 protein is CASSLTSGRSFETQYF. The CDR3 nucleotides read TGTGCCAGCAGCTTAACCAGCGGGAGATCTTTTGAGACCCAGTACTTC.

V gene TRBV7-3 combines with J gene TRBJ2-1; 10 nucleotides agree with TRBD2. V was clipped by 5 bases and J by 8 bases; unmatched bases: 9. CDR3 size: 15 residues. Germline V lookup: CDR1 SGHTA, CDR2 FQGTGA. This chain's CDR3 is CASSPTSGPGDEQFF. In DNA, the CDR3 is TGTGCCAGCAGCCCGACTAGCGGGCCTGGGGATGAGCAGTTCTTC. Supplemented by reference TRBV7-3 and TRBJ2-1, the full variable domain reads GAGVSQTPSNKVTEKGKYVELRCDPISGHTALYWYRQSLGQGPEFLIYFQGTGAADDSGLPNDRFFAVRPEGSVSTLKIQRTERGDSAVYLCASSPTSGPGDEQFFGPGTRLTVL.

The rearrangement links TRBV19 to TRBJ2-7; D might be TRBD1 (5 bases). The CDR3 spans 12 residues. Germline lookup yields CDR1 LNHDA and CDR2 SQIVND (reference sequence). The germline V and J ends were trimmed by 5 bases and 3 bases, with 8 bases remaining between them. The CDR3 DNA is TGTGCCAGTAGTCAAGGGGTCTACGAGCAGTACTTC. As protein: CASSQGVYEQYF.

V and J are TRBV20-1 and TRBJ2-1; a possible D gene is TRBD2 (5 bases). With 4 bases removed from V and 7 bases from J, the gap between germline ends came to 8 bases. CDR3 length equals 11 residues. Germline CDR1 is DFQATT and CDR2 is SNEGSKA (reference sequence). The CDR3 loop is CSATSGNEQFF. The CDR3 DNA reads as TGCAGTGCTACCTCGGGGAATGAGCAGTTCTTC.

This clone was observed many times. Different DNA sequences within this sample yield the same CDR3. The CDR3 sequence is CASSDSAGGPGELFF. In nucleotides, the CDR3 is TGTGCCAGCAGTGACTCAGCGGGAGGGCCCGGGGAGCTGTTTTTT. The chain has TRBV6-4 and TRBJ2-2; 10 nucleotides align to TRBD2. This CDR3 spans 15 amino acids. Per germline, CDR1 MRHNA and CDR2 SNTAGT. The J segment lost 6 bases and the V segment lost 0 bases, leaving 1 base of the junction unmatched.

This clone was counted a single time. The rearrangement uses TRBV29-1 and TRBJ1-5, with D perhaps TRBD1 (6 bases). In germline, CDR1 is SQVTM, CDR2 ANQGSEA. With 4 bases removed from V and 6 bases from J, the gap between germline ends came to 13 bases. The CDR3 is made up of 13 amino acids. The CDR3, as DNA: TGCAGCGTTGTGGGGGCGCATGGTCAGCCCCAGCATTTT. It specifies CSVVGAHGQPQHF.

A single count supports this clone. The chain is built from TRBV3-1 (or the pseudogene TRBV3-2) and TRBJ2-1; tentative D call: TRBD2 (5 bases). V gave up 4 bases and J gave up 4 bases, with 14 bases separating them. The CDR3 is 15 amino acids. Germline V gives CDR1 LGHDT, CDR2 YNNKEL (reference sequence). Written as DNA, the CDR3 is TGTGCCAGCAGCCGAAAGCGGAGCCCGTACAATGAGCAGTTCTTC. Its translation: CASSRKRSPYNEQFF.

A word on this clone: An end of the junction differs from the germline gene, which may be a read error. The chain carries TRBV30 and TRBJ2-3; D unclear. This CDR3 comprises 12 residues. Germline V gene lookup returns CDR1 GTSNPN and CDR2 SVGIG (reference sequence). DNA for the CDR3: TGTGCCTGGAGTGTAAGTGCCACCAAGCTCCATTTT. This gives the protein CAWSVSATKLHF.

In DNA form, the CDR3 reads TGTGCCAGCAGTGGATTAGGAGGGTACGACAAAAACATTCAGTACTTC. It translates to CASSGLGGYDKNIQYF. V usage is TRBV2 and J usage is TRBJ2-4; possible D gene TRBD2, 6 bases. V lost 4 bases and J lost 3, with 16 bases in between. Germline lookup yields CDR1 SNHLY and CDR2 FYNNEI. The CDR3 length is 16 residues.

There are a few counts of this clone. The chain joins TRBV10-2 to TRBJ2-1, with 8 nucleotides matching TRBD2. Germline CDR1 is WSHSY and CDR2 is SAAADI. The CDR3 spans 17 residues. The ends lost 4 bases at V and 1 base at J; junction bases unmatched: 9. CDR3 in DNA: TGCGCCAGCAGTGTTACGGGAGGGCTAGGATCCTACAATGAGCAGTTCTTC. This encodes CASSVTGGLGSYNEQFF.

The genes are TRBV18 and TRBJ2-5, with 7 bases fitting TRBD1. V lost 5 bases to trimming and J lost 2 bases; unmatched junction nucleotides: 2. This CDR3 region has 13 residues. CDR1 and CDR2 (germline): KGHSH, LQKENI. This chain's CDR3 is CASSWGQQETQYF. The CDR3 bases are TGTGCCAGCTCATGGGGACAGCAAGAGACCCAGTACTTC.

This chain uses TRBV6-5 with TRBJ2-7, with TRBD2 matching over 7 bases. With V trimmed by 5 bases and J by 5 bases, 6 bases remained unmatched. Germline CDR1 reads MNHEY; CDR2 reads SVGAGI. The CDR3 is 13 amino acids. This CDR3 is CASSPVGGNEQYF. CDR3 nucleotides: TGTGCCAGCAGTCCCGTCGGGGGGAACGAGCAGTACTTC.

The chain has TRBV6-5 and TRBJ2-6; 7 nucleotides agree with TRBD1. Germline assignment: CDR1 MNHEY and CDR2 SVGAGI. The J segment lost 1 base and the V segment lost 4 bases, leaving 1 base of the junction unmatched. CDR3 length: 15 residues. The CDR3 DNA reads TGTGCCAGCAGTTCAGGGGGTTCTGGGGCCAACGTCCTGACTTTC. Amino acids: CASSSGGSGANVLTF.

The V gene is TRBV7-7, the J gene TRBJ2-2; possible D gene TRBD1, 6 bases. The ends were cut back, 6 bases at V and 4 bases at J, with 18 bases in the middle. This CDR3 is 16 amino acids long. Per the germline V gene, CDR1 is SSHAT and CDR2 is FNYEAQ (reference sequence). The CDR3 loop reads CASRANQGLSTGELFF. DNA for the CDR3: TGTGCCAGCAGAGCCAATCAGGGGCTGAGCACCGGGGAGCTGTTTTTT.

The chain combines TRBV10-2 with TRBJ2-5; 10 bases fit TRBD2. V was clipped by 10 bases and J by 5 bases; unmatched bases: 7. CDR3 length equals 13 residues. Germline lookup yields CDR1 WSHSY and CDR2 SAAADI. The CDR3: CATNSGRRETQYF. CDR3 nucleotide sequence: TGCGCCACCAATAGCGGGAGGAGGGAGACCCAGTACTTC.

The genes are TRBV29-1 and TRBJ2-6; 9 bases are shared with TRBD1. This CDR3 spans 18 amino acids. V was pared by 6 bases and J by 0 bases, with 12 bases of the junction left unmatched. Germline V gene sequence: CDR1 SQVTM, CDR2 ANQGSEA. The CDR3 reads CSVALPGQGLSGANVLTF. In DNA, the CDR3 is TGCAGCGTGGCACTACCGGGACAGGGCCTCTCTGGGGCCAACGTCCTGACTTTC.

The J gene is TRBJ2-5, the V gene TRBV6-5; 8 bases are shared with TRBD1. The CDR3 is 15 amino acids. CDR1 and CDR2 (germline): MNHEY, SVGAGI. V lost 4 bases, J lost 3 bases, and 7 bases stayed unmatched. CDR3: CASSFSPTGEETQYF. CDR3 nucleotides: TGTGCCAGCAGTTTCTCCCCGACAGGGGAAGAGACCCAGTACTTC.